The sequence of this T cell receptor (beta chain) was determined in a study of identifying expanded T cells in peripheral blood. Whole-study results and caveats: Variance in clone template counts between roughly two-week samples significantly increased with total template count across all healthy donors. Differentially abundant clones: about 1.1 between replicates, around 16 at approximately 14 days, 19 to 20 at four.

V lost 1 base and J lost 2, with 16 bases in between. The CDR3 sequence is 16 residues long. Germline-derived CDR1 and CDR2 are SGHRS and YFSETQ. Healthy donors had no documented immune events, such as infections, while sampled. A word on this clone: The target antigen is unknown.

TCRdb keeps only in-frame clones here, not all; method: immunoSEQ multiplex PCR. The sample has 70,000 to 100,000 clones, approximately 86% seen once; the top ten hold 5.5% to 6.5%. Source material: blood. The clonotype originates from a person aged 18 to 70 in good health. This sequence joins TRBV5-1 and TRBJ2-7, with a possible D match to TRBD2 (5 bases). This CDR3 reads CASSLKGLGDTYEQYF. The CDR3 nucleotides read TGCGCCAGCAGCTTGAAGGGATTGGGAGATACCTACGAGCAGTACTTC.